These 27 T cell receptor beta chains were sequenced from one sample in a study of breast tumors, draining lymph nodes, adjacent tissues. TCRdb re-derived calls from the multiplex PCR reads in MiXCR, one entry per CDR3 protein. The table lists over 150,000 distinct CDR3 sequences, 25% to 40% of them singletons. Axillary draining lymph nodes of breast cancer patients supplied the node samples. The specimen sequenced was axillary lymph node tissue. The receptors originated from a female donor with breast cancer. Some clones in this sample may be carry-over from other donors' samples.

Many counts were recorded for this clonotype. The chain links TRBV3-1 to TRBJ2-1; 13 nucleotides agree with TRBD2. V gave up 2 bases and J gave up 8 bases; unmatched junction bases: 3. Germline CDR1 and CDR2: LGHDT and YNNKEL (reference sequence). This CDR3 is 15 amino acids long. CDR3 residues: CASSQRLAGGDEQFF. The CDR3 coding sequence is TGTGCCAGCAGCCAACGACTAGCGGGGGGCGATGAGCAGTTCTTC.

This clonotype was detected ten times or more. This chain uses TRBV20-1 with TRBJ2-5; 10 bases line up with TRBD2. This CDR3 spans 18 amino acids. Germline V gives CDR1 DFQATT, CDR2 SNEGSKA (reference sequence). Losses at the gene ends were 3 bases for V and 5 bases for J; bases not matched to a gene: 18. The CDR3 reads CSASSSGRANIVVETQYF. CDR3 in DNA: TGCAGTGCTAGCTCCAGCGGGAGGGCCAACATCGTTGTGGAGACCCAGTACTTC.

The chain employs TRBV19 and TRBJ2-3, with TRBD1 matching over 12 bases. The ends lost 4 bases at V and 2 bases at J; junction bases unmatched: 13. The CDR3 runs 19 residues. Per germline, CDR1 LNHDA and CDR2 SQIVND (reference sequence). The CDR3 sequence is CASSKESRDRGRYTDTQYF. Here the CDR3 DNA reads TGTGCCAGTAGTAAGGAGTCCCGGGACAGGGGGCGGTACACAGATACGCAGTATTTT.

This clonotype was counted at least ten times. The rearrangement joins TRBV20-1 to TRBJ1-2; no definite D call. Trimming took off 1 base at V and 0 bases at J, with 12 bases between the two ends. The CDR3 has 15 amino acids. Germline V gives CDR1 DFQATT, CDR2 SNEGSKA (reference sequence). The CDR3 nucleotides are TGCAGTGCTAGAGGGTCAGAAGGTTCTAACTATGGCTACACCTTC. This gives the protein CSARGSEGSNYGYTF.

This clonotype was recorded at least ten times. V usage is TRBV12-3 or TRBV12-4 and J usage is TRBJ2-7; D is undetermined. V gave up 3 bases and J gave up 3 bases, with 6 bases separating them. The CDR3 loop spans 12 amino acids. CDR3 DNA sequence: TGTGCCAGCAGTTTTTCCTACTACGAGCAGTACTTC. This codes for CASSFSYYEQYF.

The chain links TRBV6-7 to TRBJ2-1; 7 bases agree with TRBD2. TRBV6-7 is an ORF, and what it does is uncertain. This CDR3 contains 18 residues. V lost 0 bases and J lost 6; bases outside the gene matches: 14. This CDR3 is CASSYSIGCGRALNEQFF. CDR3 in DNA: TGTGCCAGCAGTTACTCGATCGGATGCGGGAGAGCTCTCAATGAGCAGTTCTTC.

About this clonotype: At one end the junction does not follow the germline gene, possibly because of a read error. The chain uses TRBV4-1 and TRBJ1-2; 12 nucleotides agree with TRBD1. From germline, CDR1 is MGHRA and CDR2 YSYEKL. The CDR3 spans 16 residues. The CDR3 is CASSQGVVGQGAGYTF. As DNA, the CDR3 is TGTGCCAGCAGCCAAGGAGTAGTGGGACAGGGGGCAGGCTACACCTTC.

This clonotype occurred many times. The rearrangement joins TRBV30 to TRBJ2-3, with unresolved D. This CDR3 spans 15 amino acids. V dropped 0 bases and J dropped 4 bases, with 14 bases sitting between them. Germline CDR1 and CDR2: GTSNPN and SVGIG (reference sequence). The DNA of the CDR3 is TGTGCCTGGAGTGTACCAGTAGGGAATGCAGATACGCAGTATTTT. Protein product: CAWSVPVGNADTQYF.

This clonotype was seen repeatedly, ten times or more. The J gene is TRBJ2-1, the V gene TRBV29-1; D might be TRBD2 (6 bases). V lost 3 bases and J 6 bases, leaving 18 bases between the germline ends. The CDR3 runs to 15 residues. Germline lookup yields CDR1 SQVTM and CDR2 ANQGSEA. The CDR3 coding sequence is TGCAGCGTTGAGCGAGGGCTAGCGTGGGGCAATGAGCAGTTCTTC. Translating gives CSVERGLAWGNEQFF.

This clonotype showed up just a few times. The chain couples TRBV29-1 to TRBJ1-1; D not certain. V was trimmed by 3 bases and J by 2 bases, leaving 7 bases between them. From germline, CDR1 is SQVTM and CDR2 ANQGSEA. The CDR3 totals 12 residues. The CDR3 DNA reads TGCAGCGTTGAGTCCGGAAACACTGAAGCTTTCTTT. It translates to CSVESGNTEAFF.

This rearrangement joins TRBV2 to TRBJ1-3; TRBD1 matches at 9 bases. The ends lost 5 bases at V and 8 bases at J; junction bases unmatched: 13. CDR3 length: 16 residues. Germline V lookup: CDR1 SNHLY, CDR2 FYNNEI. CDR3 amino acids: CASSQQGASDGYTIYF. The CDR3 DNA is TGTGCCAGCAGTCAACAGGGGGCAAGTGATGGCTACACCATATATTTT.

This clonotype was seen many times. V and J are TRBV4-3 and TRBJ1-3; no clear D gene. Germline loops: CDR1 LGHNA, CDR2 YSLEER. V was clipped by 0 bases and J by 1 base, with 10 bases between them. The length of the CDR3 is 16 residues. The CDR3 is CASSQDHRTSGNTIYF. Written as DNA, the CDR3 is TGCGCCAGCAGCCAAGATCACCGGACTTCTGGAAACACCATATATTTT.

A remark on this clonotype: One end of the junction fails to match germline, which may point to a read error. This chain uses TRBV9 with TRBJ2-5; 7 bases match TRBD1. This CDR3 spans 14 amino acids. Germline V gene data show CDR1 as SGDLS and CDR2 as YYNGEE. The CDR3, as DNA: TGTGCCAGCAGCGTATCCGACAGGGATGAGACCCAGTCCTTC. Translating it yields CASSVSDRDETQSF.

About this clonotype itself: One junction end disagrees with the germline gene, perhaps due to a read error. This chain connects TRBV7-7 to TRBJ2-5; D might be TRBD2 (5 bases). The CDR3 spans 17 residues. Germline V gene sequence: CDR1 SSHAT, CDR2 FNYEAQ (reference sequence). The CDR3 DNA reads TGTGCTAGCAGCCCCCAAGGAGCGGCTGACCCCCGAGAGACCCAGTACTTC. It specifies CASSPQGAADPRETQYF.

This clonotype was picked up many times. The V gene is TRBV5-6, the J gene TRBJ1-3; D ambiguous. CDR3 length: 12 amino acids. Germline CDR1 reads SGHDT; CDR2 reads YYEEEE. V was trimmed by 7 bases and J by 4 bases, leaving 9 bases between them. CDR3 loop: CASGIGGNTIYF. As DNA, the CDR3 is TGTGCCAGCGGAATAGGAGGAAACACCATATATTTT.

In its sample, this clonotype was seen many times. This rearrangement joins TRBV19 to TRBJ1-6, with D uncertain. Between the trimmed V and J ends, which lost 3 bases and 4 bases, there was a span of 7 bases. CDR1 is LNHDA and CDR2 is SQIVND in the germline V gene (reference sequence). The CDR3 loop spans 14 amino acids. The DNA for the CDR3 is TGTGCCAGTAGTATGGGCCTTTATAATTCACCCCTCCACTTT. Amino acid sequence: CASSMGLYNSPLHF.

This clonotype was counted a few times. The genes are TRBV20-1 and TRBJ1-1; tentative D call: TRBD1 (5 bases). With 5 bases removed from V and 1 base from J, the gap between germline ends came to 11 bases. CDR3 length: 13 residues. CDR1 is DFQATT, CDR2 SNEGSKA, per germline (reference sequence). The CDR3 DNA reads TGCAGTGCTCCCACCGGGGGGAACACTGAAGCTTTCTTT. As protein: CSAPTGGNTEAFF.

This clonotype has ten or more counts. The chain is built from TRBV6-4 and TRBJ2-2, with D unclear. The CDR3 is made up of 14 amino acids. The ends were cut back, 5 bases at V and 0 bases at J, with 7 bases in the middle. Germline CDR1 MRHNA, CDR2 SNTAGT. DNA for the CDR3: TGTGCCAGCAGTTTCACACCGAACACCGGGGAGCTGTTTTTT. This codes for CASSFTPNTGELFF.

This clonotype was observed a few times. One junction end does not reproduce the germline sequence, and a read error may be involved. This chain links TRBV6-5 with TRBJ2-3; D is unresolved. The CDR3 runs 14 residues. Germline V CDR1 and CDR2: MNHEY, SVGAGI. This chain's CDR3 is CASSHSSNTDTQYF. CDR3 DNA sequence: TGTGCCAGCAGTCACTCGAGTAACACAGATACGCAGTATTTT.

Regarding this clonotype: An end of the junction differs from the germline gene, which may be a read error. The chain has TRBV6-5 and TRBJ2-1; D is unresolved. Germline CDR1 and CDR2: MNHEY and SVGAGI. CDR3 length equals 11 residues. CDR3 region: CTSSLRNEQFF. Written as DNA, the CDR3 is TGTACCAGCAGTCTGAGGAATGAGCAGTTCTTC.

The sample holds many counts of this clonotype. CDR3 bases: TGTGCCAGCAGCCCGTCGGGATTTCCTGAGCAGTTCTTC. Encoded protein: CASSPSGFPEQFF. The chain couples TRBV7-6 to TRBJ2-1; D may be TRBD2 (5 bases). This CDR3 is built from 13 residues. The V gene lost 5 bases and the J gene lost 9 bases, with 14 bases spanning the gap. Germline lookup yields CDR1 SGHVS and CDR2 FNYEAQ. The complete variable domain, with remaining parts taken from reference TRBV7-6 and TRBJ2-1, reads GAGVSQSPRYKVTKRGQDVALRCDPISGHVSLYWYRQALGQGPEFLTYFNYEAQQDKSGLPNDRFSAERPEGSISTLTIQRTEQRDSAMYRCASSPSGFPEQFFGPGTRLTVL.

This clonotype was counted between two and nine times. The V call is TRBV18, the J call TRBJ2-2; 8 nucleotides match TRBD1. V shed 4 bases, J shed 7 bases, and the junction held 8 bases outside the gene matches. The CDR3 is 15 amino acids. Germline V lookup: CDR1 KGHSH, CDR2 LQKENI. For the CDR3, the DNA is TGTGCCAGCTCACGGGGACAGGCGACGTTCGGGGAGCTGTTTTTT. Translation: CASSRGQATFGELFF.

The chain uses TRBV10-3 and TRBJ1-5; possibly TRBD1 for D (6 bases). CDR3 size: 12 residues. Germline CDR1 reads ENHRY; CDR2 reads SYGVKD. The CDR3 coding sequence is TGTGCTAGAGGGGGGGCCAATCAGCCCCAGCATTTT. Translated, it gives CARGGANQPQHF.

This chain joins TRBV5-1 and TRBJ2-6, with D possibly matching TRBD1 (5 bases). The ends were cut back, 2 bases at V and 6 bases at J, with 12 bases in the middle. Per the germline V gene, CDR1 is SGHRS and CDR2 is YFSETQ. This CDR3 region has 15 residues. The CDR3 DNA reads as TGCGCCAGCAGCTTAGGGGCTATGGAGGCCAACGTCCTGACTTTC. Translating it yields CASSLGAMEANVLTF.

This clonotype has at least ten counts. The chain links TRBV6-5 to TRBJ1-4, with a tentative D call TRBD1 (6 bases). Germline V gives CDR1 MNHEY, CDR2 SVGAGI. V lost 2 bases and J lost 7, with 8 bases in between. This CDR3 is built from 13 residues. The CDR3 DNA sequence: TGTGCCAGCAGTTACAGGGGGAGTGAAAAACTGTTTTTT. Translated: CASSYRGSEKLFF.

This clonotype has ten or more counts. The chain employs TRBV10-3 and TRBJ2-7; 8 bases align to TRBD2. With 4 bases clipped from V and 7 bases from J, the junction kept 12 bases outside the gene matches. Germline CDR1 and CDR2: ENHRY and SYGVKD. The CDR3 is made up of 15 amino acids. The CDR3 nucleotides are TGTGCCATCAGTGTGGGGACTAGTGGAACTGGGGAGCAGTACTTC. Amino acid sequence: CAISVGTSGTGEQYF.

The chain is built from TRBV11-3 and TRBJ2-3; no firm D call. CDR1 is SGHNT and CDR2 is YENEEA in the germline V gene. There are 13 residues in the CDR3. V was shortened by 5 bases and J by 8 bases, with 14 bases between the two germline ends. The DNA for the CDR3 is TGTGCCAGCAGCGACCGGCGGTTTGGTACGCAGTATTTT. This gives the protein CASSDRRFGTQYF.